This is a list of T cell receptor beta chains from one sample in a study of tumor and adjacent non-tumor tissue in lung cancer. TCRdb recomputed calls from the multiplex PCR reads with MiXCR, one row per CDR3 protein. In the table there are approximately 86,000 distinct CDR3 sequences, around 77% of which are singletons. Specimen: lung tumor tissue. These receptors came from a woman between 40 and 50 years old with non-small cell lung cancer. CDR3s include the opening cysteine and the closing phenylalanine or tryptophan. A D gene is named only where the DNA matches it firmly. The size of a clone is reported for some rows only, either as once, few or many, or as a class for expanded clones.

D gene	clone size	J gene	V gene	CDR3 protein	CDR3 DNA
.	.	TRBJ2-5	TRBV29-1	CSVDRTSEIQYF	TGCAGCGTTGACCGGACATCAGAGATCCAGTACTTC
TRBD1	once	TRBJ2-7	TRBV28	CASSLPGTGTSYEHYF	TGTGCCAGCAGTCTTCCCGGGACAGGAACCTCCTACGAGCACTACTTC
.	.	TRBJ2-7	TRBV11-2	CVSSSDPQKSYEQYF	TGTGTCAGCAGCTCAGATCCCCAGAAGTCCTACGAGCAGTACTTC
TRBD1	.	TRBJ2-3	TRBV11-3	CASNIRTGGRIDTQYF	TGTGCCAGCAACATTCGAACAGGGGGAAGGATAGATACACAGTATTTT
.	once	TRBJ2-5	TRBV11-2	CTSSFQGVRETQYF	TGTACTAGCAGCTTCCAGGGGGTGAGGGAGACCCAGTACTTC
.	.	TRBJ2-1	TRBV28	CASTRGLSYEQFF	TGTGCCAGCACACGGGGCCTCAGCTATGAGCAGTTCTTC
.	many	TRBJ1-2	TRBV30	CAWSRGENYGYTF	TGTGCCTGGAGTCGGGGGGAAAACTATGGCTACACCTTC
.	.	TRBJ2-3	TRBV5-4	CASSFCGINTDTQYF	TGTGCCAGCAGTTTCTGCGGGATCAACACAGATACGCAGTATTTT
.	.	TRBJ2-3	TRBV6-6	CASSYSGGTSGTSTDTQYF	TGTGCCAGCAGTTACTCGGGAGGGACAAGCGGTACTAGCACAGATACACAGTATTTT
.	.	TRBJ2-3	TRBV10-1	CASSVRGSNQNTQYF	TGCGCCAGCAGTGTACGAGGAAGCAATCAAAATACGCAGTATTTT
.	many	TRBJ2-5	TRBV19	CASSVGETQYF	TGTGCCAGCAGTGTCGGAGAGACCCAGTACTTC
.	.	TRBJ1-4	TRBV6-5	CASRRQIATNEKLFF	TGTGCCAGTAGACGACAGATTGCAACTAATGAAAAACTGTTTTTT
.	many	TRBJ2-5	TRBV20-1	CSAQGPQGIGETQYF	TGCAGTGCCCAGGGGCCGCAGGGCATAGGCGAGACCCAGTACTTC
.	.	TRBJ2-7	TRBV29-1	CTVVWRHFYGQYF	TGCACCGTTGTTTGGCGGCACTTCTACGGGCAGTACTTC
.	.	TRBJ2-7	TRBV5-4	CARSTDHYEQYF	TGTGCTAGGAGCACGGATCACTACGAGCAGTACTTC
.	.	TRBJ1-3	TRBV11-2	CAGRLGGPGSTIYF	TGTGCCGGCAGATTAGGGGGACCTGGAAGCACCATATATTTT
.	.	TRBJ2-1	TRBV11-2	CASSVDPSEEIEQFF	TGTGCCAGCAGCGTAGATCCCAGCGAGGAGATTGAGCAGTTCTTC
.	.	TRBJ1-5	TRBV6-6	CASRYPGDGNQAQHF	TGTGCCAGCAGATACCCGGGAGACGGCAATCAGGCCCAGCATTTT
TRBD1	.	TRBJ1-5	TRBV10-2	CASSDRVNQPQHF	TGCGCCAGTAGTGACAGGGTCAATCAGCCCCAGCATTTT
TRBD2	.	TRBJ2-7	TRBV11-2	CASSHRGTSGYEQNF	TGTGCCAGCAGCCACCGTGGGACTAGCGGATACGAGCAGAATTTC
.	.	TRBJ2-5	TRBV4-1	CASSLWLGTGETQYF	TGCGCTAGCAGCCTGTGGCTGGGGACCGGAGAGACCCAGTACTTC
TRBD1	.	TRBJ1-1	TRBV14	CASSLGTVTEVFF	TGTGCCAGCAGTCTTGGGACAGTTACTGAAGTTTTCTTT
.	.	TRBJ2-3	TRBV29-1	CSVELWVGGTDTLYF	TGCAGCGTTGAATTATGGGTGGGAGGCACAGATACGCTGTATTTT
.	.	TRBJ2-1	TRBV6-1	CANSEEGRHNEQFF	TGTGCCAACAGTGAAGAGGGCAGGCATAATGAGCAGTTCTTC
.	many	TRBJ1-4	TRBV5-8	CASSRPSETNEKLFF	TGTGCCAGCAGCAGACCCTCGGAGACTAATGAAAAACTGTTTTTT
.	.	TRBJ2-3	TRBV11-2	CASNQRASRADTQYF	TGTGCCAGCAATCAGCGGGCTAGCCGAGCAGATACGCAGTATTTT
.	many	TRBJ1-6	TRBV7-8	CASSLAGSPLHF	TGTGCCAGCAGCTTAGCGGGTTCACCCCTCCACTTT
.	.	TRBJ2-3	TRBV4-1	CASSQVRKPDTRYF	TGCGCCAGCAGCCAAGTTCGAAAGCCAGATACGCGGTATTTT
.	many	TRBJ1-6	TRBV6-1	CASRYSASPLHF	TGTGCCAGCCGGTATAGCGCTTCACCCCTCCACTTT
TRBD1	.	TRBJ2-3	TRBV11-3	CASKLRTGGAGDTQYF	TGTGCTAGCAAACTAAGGACAGGGGGCGCGGGAGATACGCAGTATTTC
.	.	TRBJ1-6	TRBV29-1	CSVGTDYNSHFHF	TGCAGCGTTGGGACAGACTATAATTCACACTTCCACTTT
.	few	TRBJ2-7	TRBV2	CASSEAFPYEQYF	TGTGCCAGCAGTGAAGCATTCCCCTACGAGCAGTACTTC
TRBD2	.	TRBJ2-3	TRBV11-2	CTSSLSGGSKDTQYF	TGTACCAGCAGCTTAAGCGGGGGTAGCAAAGATACGCAATATTTT
.	many	TRBJ1-1	TRBV29-1	CSVDRGRSNTEAFF	TGCAGCGTTGACCGAGGACGGTCCAACACTGAAGCTTTCTTT
TRBD1	.	TRBJ2-2	TRBV11-2	CASSPRDSNTGELFF	TGTGCCAGCAGCCCAAGGGACAGCAACACGGGGGAGCTGTTTTTT
TRBD1	medium-sized	TRBJ2-1	TRBV12-3/TRBV12-4	CASSGQGVGTNEQFF	TGTGCCAGCAGTGGCCAGGGGGTGGGTACCAATGAGCAGTTCTTC
.	.	TRBJ2-7	TRBV10-3	CVIGGLNYVQYF	TGTGTCATCGGCGGGTTAAACTACGTGCAGTACTTC
.	.	TRBJ2-3	TRBV5-1	CASSLSPSGRWRGTDMQYF	TGCGCCAGCAGCCTCAGCCCAAGTGGCAGGTGGAGGGGCACAGATATGCAGTATTTT
.	.	TRBJ1-2	TRBV24-1	CVTSDRQEYGYTF	TGTGTCACCAGTGATAGACAGGAGTATGGCTACACCTTC
.	once	TRBJ2-7	TRBV28	CAISTSWGAAYEQYF	TGTGCCATCAGCACCTCTTGGGGGGCTGCCTACGAGCAGTACTTC
.	.	TRBJ1-5	TRBV5-1	CGSSLRLDRRSNQPQHF	TGCGGCAGCAGCTTGAGGCTAGACAGGAGGAGCAATCAGCCCCAGCATTTT
.	.	TRBJ2-1	TRBV5-6	CATSLVGRNEQLF	TGTGCCACCAGCTTGGTCGGTAGAAATGAGCAGTTGTTC
.	once	TRBJ1-6	TRBV28	CASSLSGIARDSPLHF	TGTGCCAGCAGTTTATCAGGAATAGCCAGGGATTCACCCCTCCACTTT
.	.	TRBJ1-3	TRBV4-1	CARSQVKGGRHSGNTIYF	TGCGCCAGAAGTCAAGTAAAAGGAGGCCGCCACTCTGGAAACACCATATATTTT
.	.	TRBJ2-4	TRBV11-3	CASSLGIKNIQHF	TGTGCCAGCAGCTTAGGGATAAAAAACATTCAGCACTTC
.	.	TRBJ1-5	TRBV4-1	CASSPYVGNQPKHF	TGCGCCAGCAGCCCATATGTGGGCAATCAGCCCAAGCATTTT
.	many	TRBJ2-1	TRBV6-5	CASSYSNPASGEQFF	TGTGCCAGCAGTTACTCGAATCCTGCGAGCGGTGAGCAGTTCTTC
.	.	TRBJ1-5	TRBV29-1	CGVAAGRSNQPQHF	TGCGGCGTTGCGGCTGGACGGAGCAATCAGCCCCAGCATTTT
.	.	TRBJ2-7	TRBV11-2	CASSKQRGTQYEQCF	TGTGCCAGCAGTAAACAAAGGGGTACCCAGTATGAGCAGTGCTTC
.	.	TRBJ1-2	TRBV29-1	CSVFSGNGGFTF	TGCAGCGTTTTTTCAGGGAACGGTGGCTTCACCTTC
.	many	TRBJ1-2	TRBV28	CASRTQGNYGYTF	TGTGCCAGCAGGACCCAGGGGAACTATGGCTACACCTTC
.	.	TRBJ2-6	TRBV12-3/TRBV12-4	CASRESGVNVLTF	TGTGCCAGCAGGGAATCTGGGGTCAATGTCCTGACTTTC
TRBD2	once	TRBJ2-1	TRBV29-1	CNVTSGFSYIQQFF	TGCAACGTGACTAGCGGTTTTTCTTACATTCAGCAGTTCTTC
.	.	TRBJ1-1	TRBV6-5	CVSSGRGGGGTEVFF	TGTGTCAGCAGTGGCCGGGGTGGTGGCGGCACTGAAGTTTTCTTT
TRBD1	.	TRBJ1-4	TRBV6-6	CVRSHRDREGLFF	TGTGTCAGGAGTCACAGGGACAGGGAGGGACTGTTTTTT